This is a list of T cell receptor beta chains from one sample in a study of blood T cell repertoires in COVID-19. The protocol was immunoSEQ multiplex PCR, while the TCRdb copy is restricted to in-frame clones and leaves out a portion. Seen here are approximately 260,000 clones, nearly 90% observed once, and the top ten hold 2.1%. Material for sequencing was peripheral blood. The receptors were sampled from a woman aged 55 to 70 with COVID-19, enrolled during active disease. Each CDR3 is given with its conserved first and last residue. The order of the fields is D gene, J gene, V gene, clone size, CDR3 DNA, CDR3 protein. D genes are given only for firm matches. Size tells how often a clone was seen (once, few, many) or the class of an expanded clone, and some rows leave it out.

D gene: TRBD2; J gene: TRBJ2-1; V gene: TRBV4-2; clone size: NA; CDR3 DNA: TGTGCCAGCAGCCAATTTTCCAGCGGGGCTTACAATGAGCAGTTCTTC; CDR3 protein: CASSQFSSGAYNEQFF
D gene: TRBD1; J gene: TRBJ1-1; V gene: TRBV11-2; clone size: NA; CDR3 DNA: TGTGCCAGCAGCTTGCCGACAGGGGGAGCTGAAGCTTTCTTT; CDR3 protein: CASSLPTGGAEAFF
D gene: NA; J gene: TRBJ1-1; V gene: TRBV6-2/TRBV6-3; clone size: NA; CDR3 DNA: TGTGCCAGCAGTTACATTCTACGGGACACTGAAGCTTTCTTT; CDR3 protein: CASSYILRDTEAFF
D gene: NA; J gene: TRBJ1-6; V gene: TRBV3-1/TRBV3-2; clone size: NA; CDR3 DNA: TGTGCCAGCAGCCTTACTGGCAGGGGAGATTCACCCCTCCACTTT; CDR3 protein: CASSLTGRGDSPLHF
D gene: NA; J gene: TRBJ2-3; V gene: TRBV9; clone size: NA; CDR3 DNA: TGTGCCAGCAGCCCGGTCGGGGGTCTAGGAGATACGCAGTATTTT; CDR3 protein: CASSPVGGLGDTQYF
D gene: NA; J gene: TRBJ1-3; V gene: TRBV9; clone size: NA; CDR3 DNA: TGTGCCAGCAGCGTAGCTCCCCGGTTATCCGGAAACACCATATATTTT; CDR3 protein: CASSVAPRLSGNTIYF
D gene: NA; J gene: TRBJ1-2; V gene: TRBV7-2; clone size: NA; CDR3 DNA: TGTGCCAGCAGCTTAGACTTGACGCGGCGAGTGGTGTATGGCTACACCTTC; CDR3 protein: CASSLDLTRRVVYGYTF
D gene: TRBD2; J gene: TRBJ2-3; V gene: TRBV5-1; clone size: NA; CDR3 DNA: TGCGCCAGCAGCTTGGCACCCAGCGGGGACTACACAGATACGCAGTATTTT; CDR3 protein: CASSLAPSGDYTDTQYF
D gene: NA; J gene: TRBJ1-2; V gene: TRBV6-5; clone size: once; CDR3 DNA: TGTGCCAGCAGTTCCCCAGCCACAGGCGACTATGGCTACACCTTC; CDR3 protein: CASSSPATGDYGYTF
D gene: TRBD1; J gene: TRBJ1-2; V gene: TRBV11-2; clone size: NA; CDR3 DNA: TGTGCCAGCAGCCCCAAGGGACAGGGGGCGATTGGGGGCTACACCTTC; CDR3 protein: CASSPKGQGAIGGYTF
D gene: NA; J gene: TRBJ1-2; V gene: TRBV19; clone size: NA; CDR3 DNA: TGTGCCAGTAGTGGAACGGGACATTCTACAGACTACACCTTC; CDR3 protein: CASSGTGHSTDYTF
D gene: NA; J gene: TRBJ1-2; V gene: TRBV6-6; clone size: NA; CDR3 DNA: TGTGCCAGCAGTGGGCGGGTTGGCACCTATGGCTACACCTTC; CDR3 protein: CASSGRVGTYGYTF
D gene: TRBD1; J gene: TRBJ2-5; V gene: TRBV14; clone size: NA; CDR3 DNA: TGTGCCAGCAGCCCCAGACAGGGAATTGAGACCCAGTACTTC; CDR3 protein: CASSPRQGIETQYF
D gene: TRBD1; J gene: TRBJ1-5; V gene: TRBV4-3; clone size: NA; CDR3 DNA: TGCGCCAGCAGCCAAGATGGGCAGGGGGATCAGCCCCAGCATTTT; CDR3 protein: CASSQDGQGDQPQHF